This T cell receptor (beta chain) was captured in a study of technical replicates of blood from four donors. Generated by immunoSEQ multiplex PCR, the TCRdb table keeps only in-frame clones and is missing some. The sample has 75,000 to 100,000 clones, about 95% seen once. The sequence was collected from a human donor in good health. Source material: T cells isolated from PBMCs.

In nucleotides, the CDR3 is TGTGCCAGCAGAGGGCTAGCGGGAGTGGTAGAGCAGTTCTTC. The encoded protein is CASRGLAGVVEQFF. The chain links TRBV6-1 to TRBJ2-1, with 10 bases fitting TRBD2. V shed 6 bases, J shed 10 bases, and the junction held 9 bases outside the gene matches. The germline CDR1 and CDR2 sequences are MNHNS and SASEGT. The CDR3 loop spans 14 amino acids.